This T cell receptor (beta chain) was recovered during a study of cytomegalovirus exposure and HLA in healthy donors. PCR involved 60 Vbeta and 13 Jbeta primers. The assay was immunoSEQ multiplex PCR, and TCRdb's table has in-frame clones only and misses some. The sample consists of about 180,000 clones, approximately 72% of them appearing once. Germline CDR1 KGHSH, CDR2 LQKENI. Trimming took 2 bases from V and 9 from J; bases not matched to a gene: 3. The CDR3 is made up of 13 amino acids. Comment on this clone: The antigen is unknown.

The study, taken as a whole, reports: The study flagged around 150 TCR beta chains as cytomegalovirus-associated. There were a few CMV-associated chains whose specificity for CMV antigens was confirmed in vitro.

The chain carries TRBV18 and TRBJ1-1, with TRBD1 identical over 10 bases. The material sequenced was PBMCs. The sequence was obtained from a human donor in good health. CDR3 amino acids: CASSPGTGDQAFF. DNA for the CDR3: TGTGCCAGCTCACCAGGGACAGGGGATCAAGCTTTCTTT.